One sample yielded the 31 T cell receptor beta chains listed below, sequenced in a study of blood T cell repertoires in COVID-19. Some clones are missing from TCRdb's copy, which holds only in-frame ones; the method was immunoSEQ multiplex PCR. The sample carries tens of thousands of clones, around 90% recorded once. Material for sequencing was peripheral blood. The receptors come from a human donor in a cohort sampled during active COVID-19.

This chain uses TRBV12-3 or TRBV12-4 with TRBJ1-2, with D maybe TRBD1 (6 bases). Trimming took 8 bases from V and 4 from J, leaving 14 bases between them. The CDR3 has 13 residues. CDR3 sequence (DNA): TGTGCCAGCGGACAGACAGCGTTCTATGGCTACACCTTC. This codes for CASGQTAFYGYTF.

J is TRBJ2-1 and V is TRBV6-6; 9 nucleotides align to TRBD2. The CDR3 length is 15 residues. Germline V CDR1 and CDR2: MNHNY, SVGAGI (reference sequence). The junction had 10 bases not matched to a gene; V was cut back by 8 bases and J by 5 bases. The CDR3: CASGTDAGGDNEQFF. The CDR3 DNA reads TGTGCCAGCGGGACCGACGCGGGAGGGGACAATGAGCAGTTCTTC.

The DNA of the CDR3 is TGTGCCAGCAGCCAAGACGGGCTAGCCAATGAGCAGTTCTTC. This codes for CASSQDGLANEQFF. V is TRBV3-1 (or the pseudogene TRBV3-2) and J is TRBJ2-1; a weak D match, TRBD2 (5 bases). V was cut by 0 bases and J by 6 bases, with 9 bases left in between. CDR3 size: 14 residues. Germline CDR1 is LGHDT and CDR2 is YNNKEL (reference sequence).

This sequence joins TRBV19 and TRBJ2-3; 12 bases fit TRBD2. V lost 5 bases and J lost 4; bases outside the gene matches: 10. This CDR3 region has 17 residues. CDR1 is LNHDA and CDR2 is SQIVND in the germline V gene (reference sequence). The CDR3 here is CASSLLAGGPGADTQYF. CDR3 in DNA: TGTGCCAGTAGTCTCCTAGCGGGGGGGCCCGGCGCAGATACGCAGTATTTT.

This chain uses TRBV4-2 with TRBJ1-6; no reliable D call. This CDR3 has 14 residues. V was trimmed by 5 bases and J by 6 bases, leaving 11 bases between them. Looked up from germline, CDR1 is LGHNA and CDR2 is YNFKEQ. CDR3 loop: CASSGAGGNSPLHF. The CDR3, as DNA: TGTGCCAGCAGCGGCGCCGGAGGTAATTCACCCCTCCACTTT.

The CDR3 sequence: CASSQPDRAYNGYTF. The CDR3 DNA sequence: TGTGCCAGCAGCCAGCCGGACAGGGCATACAATGGCTACACCTTC. The chain has TRBV7-9 and TRBJ1-2, with 8 bases lining up with TRBD1. The CDR3 extends over 15 amino acids. The trim removed 5 bases at V and 6 bases at J, leaving 11 bases unmatched. Germline CDR1 is SEHNR and CDR2 is FQNEAQ (reference sequence).

The gene calls are TRBV6-6 and TRBJ2-2; D not resolved. The CDR3 sequence is 13 residues long. V gave up 3 bases and J gave up 5 bases, with 7 bases separating them. From germline, CDR1 is MNHNY and CDR2 SVGAGI (reference sequence). CDR3 region: CASSYRGTGELFF. CDR3 in DNA: TGTGCCAGCAGTTATAGAGGTACCGGGGAGCTGTTTTTT.

V is TRBV20-1 and J is TRBJ1-1; perhaps TRBD1 as D (5 bases). The CDR3 is 14 amino acids. Germline lookup yields CDR1 DFQATT and CDR2 SNEGSKA (reference sequence). V shed 3 bases and J shed 0 bases, with 11 bases lying between them. The CDR3 DNA reads as TGCAGTGCTAGTGTTTGGGGGGTGAACACTGAAGCTTTCTTT. Translation gives CSASVWGVNTEAFF.

This clone was observed a few times. V gene TRBV5-1 combines with J gene TRBJ1-4; 8 nucleotides align to TRBD1. The V gene end was trimmed by 7 bases and the J gene end by 7 bases; junction bases not matched to a gene: 12. The CDR3 length is 15 residues. The germline V gene has CDR1 SGHRS and CDR2 YFSETQ. CDR3 sequence (DNA): TGCGCCAGCCAAAACTCTGGACAGGGTGGTGAAAAACTGTTTTTT. It specifies CASQNSGQGGEKLFF.

The chain couples TRBV30 to TRBJ1-2; D is unclear. V was trimmed by 0 bases and J by 8 bases, leaving 10 bases between them. Germline CDR1 is GTSNPN and CDR2 is SVGIG (reference sequence). The CDR3 consists of 12 residues. The CDR3 DNA sequence: TGTGCCTGGAGTGTAGTCCAGGTCGGCTACACCTTC. Translating gives CAWSVVQVGYTF.

V and J are TRBV19 and TRBJ1-6, with D possibly being TRBD1 (5 bases). Per the germline V gene, CDR1 is LNHDA and CDR2 is SQIVND (reference sequence). Between the trimmed V and J ends, which lost 4 bases and 7 bases, there was a span of 14 bases. The CDR3 length is 15 residues. Here the CDR3 reads CASSTATELNSPLHF. DNA of the CDR3: TGTGCCAGTAGTACCGCGACAGAGTTGAATTCACCCCTCCACTTT.

The genes are TRBV28 and TRBJ1-1; 8 bases map to TRBD1. The ends lost 6 bases at V and 11 bases at J; junction bases unmatched: 14. The CDR3 extends over 14 amino acids. Germline V CDR1 and CDR2: MDHEN, SYDVKM. The CDR3, as DNA: TGTGCCAGCAGCCCCCCGGACAGGGCCCCCGAGGCTTTCTTT. Its translation: CASSPPDRAPEAFF.

The J gene is TRBJ2-5, the V gene TRBV5-1, with D possibly being TRBD2 (7 bases). Germline values: CDR1 SGHRS, CDR2 YFSETQ. The V gene lost 4 bases and the J gene lost 5 bases, with 15 bases spanning the gap. There are 14 residues in the CDR3. The CDR3 loop reads CASSPSSGGETQYF. The CDR3 coding sequence is TGCGCCAGCAGCCCCAGCTCGGGGGGCGAGACCCAGTACTTC.

This clone has just one count. V is TRBV27 and J is TRBJ1-2, with a possible D match to TRBD1 (6 bases). V was pared by 2 bases and J by 2 bases, with 9 bases between. The germline V gene has CDR1 MNHEY and CDR2 SMNVEV (reference sequence). The CDR3 totals 14 residues. The DNA of the CDR3 is TGTGCCAGCAGTTTAAACAGGGTCAACTATGGCTACACCTTC. Translated: CASSLNRVNYGYTF.

V gene TRBV5-1 combines with J gene TRBJ1-4, with D tentatively TRBD1 (5 bases). The CDR3 is made up of 15 amino acids. Germline CDR1 is SGHRS and CDR2 is YFSETQ. Trimming removed 0 bases from V and 3 bases from J, with 9 bases in between. The CDR3 here is CASSLAGSANEKLFF. The CDR3 bases are TGCGCCAGCAGCTTGGCAGGGTCAGCTAATGAAAAACTGTTTTTT.

The chain carries TRBV4-1 and TRBJ2-3; weak D call: TRBD2 (5 bases). The germline CDR1 and CDR2 sequences are MGHRA and YSYEKL. Trimming shortened V by 1 base and J by 3 bases, and 11 bases separated the two germline ends. CDR3 length equals 15 residues. CDR3 DNA: TGCGCCAGCAGCCAAGGGAGGACTGGGACAGATACGCAGTATTTT. This codes for CASSQGRTGTDTQYF.

The chain is built from TRBV24-1 and TRBJ2-7; 8 bases fit TRBD2. V dropped 2 bases and J dropped 6; count of bases not matched to a gene: 17. This CDR3 spans 18 amino acids. The germline CDR1 and CDR2 sequences are KGHDR and SFDVKD. Here the CDR3 reads CATSDWGPTGTRGCEQYF. CDR3 nucleotides: TGTGCCACCAGTGATTGGGGCCCTACCGGGACTAGGGGATGCGAGCAGTACTTC.

This clone was recorded only once. The rearrangement links TRBV3-1 (or the pseudogene TRBV3-2) to TRBJ1-2; D is unresolved. V gave up 1 base and J gave up 8 bases, with 14 bases separating them. Germline V gene lookup returns CDR1 LGHDT and CDR2 YNNKEL (reference sequence). This CDR3 has 14 amino acids. The chain's CDR3 is CASSQGHVGGGYTF. In nucleotides, the CDR3 is TGTGCCAGCAGCCAAGGGCACGTCGGCGGGGGCTACACCTTC.

The CDR3 spells CATSRTGENTDTQYF. The DNA of the CDR3 is TGTGCCACCAGTCGGACAGGGGAAAACACAGATACGCAGTATTTT. The chain combines TRBV15 with TRBJ2-3, with 9 bases that match TRBD1. Germline V gives CDR1 LNHNV, CDR2 YYDKDF (reference sequence). The CDR3 is 15 amino acids. V lost 6 bases and J lost 2; bases outside the gene matches: 6.

The chain carries TRBV3-1 (or the pseudogene TRBV3-2) and TRBJ2-3; D perhaps matches TRBD2 (5 bases). Trimming pared 1 base from V and 3 bases from J, leaving 5 bases between. This CDR3 region has 13 residues. The germline V gene encodes CDR1 LGHDT and CDR2 YNNKEL (reference sequence). DNA of the CDR3: TGTGCCAGCAGCCAAGGGAGGACAGATACGCAGTATTTT. Protein product: CASSQGRTDTQYF.

The gene calls are TRBV19 and TRBJ1-3; D possibly corresponds to TRBD1 (6 bases). The CDR3 runs to 15 residues. Trimming left V 5 bases short and J 0 bases short, with 11 bases between. The germline V gene has CDR1 LNHDA and CDR2 SQIVND (reference sequence). For the CDR3, the DNA is TGTGCCAGTAGTTTGGACAGTCTCTCTGGAAACACCATATATTTT. It yields the protein CASSLDSLSGNTIYF. The complete variable domain, with remaining parts taken from reference TRBV19 and TRBJ1-3, reads DGGITQSPKYLFRKEGQNVTLSCEQNLNHDAMYWYRQDPGQGLRLIYYSQIVNDFQKGDIAEGYSVSREKKESFPLTVTSAQKNPTAFYLCASSLDSLSGNTIYFGEGSWLTVV.

This clone was seen once. The V and J genes are TRBV6-5 and TRBJ2-7, with D possibly TRBD1 on 6 matching bases. The CDR3 extends over 13 amino acids. Germline V lookup: CDR1 MNHEY, CDR2 SVGAGI. V was trimmed by 7 bases and J by 2 bases, leaving 12 bases between them. The DNA for the CDR3 is TGTGCCAGCAACCTAGCAGGGGCCTACGAGCAGTACTTC. It codes for CASNLAGAYEQYF.

CDR3 DNA sequence: TGTGCCAGCAGTCCTGTGGGACAGGGCACAGATACGCAGTATTTT. It codes for CASSPVGQGTDTQYF. This rearrangement joins TRBV25-1 to TRBJ2-3, with 8 positions matching TRBD1. With 5 bases clipped from V and 1 base from J, the junction kept 5 bases outside the gene matches. The CDR3 consists of 15 residues. Germline CDR1 is MGHDK and CDR2 is SYGVNS. The full variable domain, rest sourced from reference TRBV25-1 and TRBJ2-3, is EADIYQTPRYLVIGTGKKITLECSQTMGHDKMYWYQQDPGMELHLIHYSYGVNSTEKGDLSSESTVSRIRTEHFPLTLESARPSHTSQYLCASSPVGQGTDTQYFGPGTRLTVL.

V and J are TRBV9 and TRBJ2-5; D may be TRBD1 (5 bases). The CDR3 covers 13 residues. V lost 4 bases and J lost 5, with 12 bases in between. Germline V gene data show CDR1 as SGDLS and CDR2 as YYNGEE. The CDR3 here is CASSPSGPETQYF. CDR3 in DNA: TGTGCCAGCAGCCCCTCAGGGCCGGAGACCCAGTACTTC.

This chain joins TRBV6-5 and TRBJ1-5; 7 bases are a match to TRBD1. The germline CDR1 and CDR2 sequences are MNHEY and SVGAGI. CDR3 length: 14 amino acids. V lost 6 bases and J lost 7; bases outside the gene matches: 9. In nucleotides, the CDR3 is TGTGCCAGCAGAGACACAGGGGTTGCGCAGCCCCAGCATTTT. Its protein is CASRDTGVAQPQHF.

V gene TRBV25-1 combines with J gene TRBJ2-6; perhaps TRBD2 as D (5 bases). The CDR3 totals 14 residues. The germline CDR1 and CDR2 sequences are MGHDK and SYGVNS. The V end was cut by 4 bases, the J end by 10 bases, with 14 bases between. The CDR3 coding sequence is TGTGCCAGCAGTGGAATGCCTAGCTCAAACGTCCTGACTTTC. Its protein is CASSGMPSSNVLTF.

For this clone: A junction end diverges from the germline sequence, so it may reflect a read error. CDR3 DNA sequence: TGTGCCAGCAGCTTAGGGGACTGGGCTATCTGGCTCTTC. Its protein is CASSLGDWAIWLF. This sequence joins TRBV7-9 and TRBJ2-1, with D tentatively TRBD2 (6 bases). CDR3 size: 13 residues. The germline gives CDR1 SEHNR, CDR2 FQNEAQ (reference sequence). The full variable domain, rest sourced from reference TRBV7-9 and TRBJ2-1, is DTGVSQNPRHKITKRGQNVTFRCDPISEHNRLYWYRQTLGQGPEFLTYFQNEAQLEKSRLLSDRFSAERPKGSFSTLEIQRTEQGDSAMYLCASSLGDWAIWLFGPGTRLTVL.

This clone has just a few counts. The CDR3 bases are TGTGCCAGCAGCTTAGGACACAGGGGGACCCAAGAGACCCAGTACTTC. Protein: CASSLGHRGTQETQYF. The V call is TRBV7-2, the J call TRBJ2-5; the match to TRBD1 covers 8 bases. CDR1 is SGHTA, CDR2 FQGNSA, per germline. The length of the CDR3 is 16 residues. Trimming took 1 base from V and 1 from J; bases not matched to a gene: 5.

The V call is TRBV19, the J call TRBJ1-4, with no clear D. The germline gives CDR1 LNHDA, CDR2 SQIVND (reference sequence). CDR3 size: 13 residues. The V gene lost 3 bases and the J gene lost 11 bases, with 13 bases spanning the gap. In DNA, the CDR3 is TGTGCCAGTAGTATCCCAAGCGTCGCGAAACTGTTTTTT. Protein: CASSIPSVAKLFF.

This rearrangement joins TRBV6-5 to TRBJ2-4, with 7 bases fitting TRBD1. This CDR3 region has 14 residues. V shed 4 bases and J 4 bases; nucleotides not matched to a gene: 4. Germline CDR1 and CDR2: MNHEY and SVGAGI. The CDR3 protein is CASSFKQGKNIQYF. DNA for the CDR3: TGTGCCAGCAGTTTTAAACAGGGGAAAAACATTCAGTACTTC.

This chain connects TRBV14 to TRBJ2-5, with D uncertain. The CDR3 has 14 residues. V lost 2 bases, J lost 4 bases, and 11 bases lay in between. Germline CDR1 and CDR2: SGHDN and FVKESK. In DNA, the CDR3 is TGTGCCAGCAGCCAACCTCTAGGCTCAGAGACCCAGTACTTC. Protein: CASSQPLGSETQYF.